Shown below are 30 T cell receptor beta chains from a single sample sequenced in a study of cytomegalovirus exposure and HLA in healthy donors. PCR primers comprised 60 Vbeta and 13 Jbeta primers. Generated by immunoSEQ multiplex PCR, the TCRdb table keeps only in-frame clones and is missing some. The table has fewer than 150,000 clones, roughly 80% seen once. The sample consisted of PBMCs. The receptor source for this set is a man in his fifties or sixties in good health and CMV-seropositive.

The chain carries TRBV5-4 and TRBJ1-1; TRBD1 matches at 8 bases. Per the germline V gene, CDR1 is SGHNT and CDR2 is YYREEE (reference sequence). J lost 4 bases, V lost 5 bases, and 10 bases had no gene match. The CDR3 covers 15 residues. CDR3: CASSHDRGGGTEAFF. CDR3 in DNA: TGTGCCAGCAGTCACGACAGGGGAGGGGGCACTGAAGCTTTCTTT.

This chain connects TRBV5-1 to TRBJ1-1; 7 bases are a match to TRBD1. In germline, CDR1 is SGHRS, CDR2 YFSETQ. The V segment lost 4 bases and the J segment 2 bases; nucleotides outside the gene matches: 5. The CDR3 loop spans 14 amino acids. CDR3 protein: CASSQGQYNTEAFF. The CDR3 DNA sequence: TGCGCCAGCAGCCAGGGACAGTATAACACTGAAGCTTTCTTT. The full variable domain, completed using reference TRBV5-1 and TRBJ1-1, is KAGVTQTPRYLIKTRGQQVTLSCSPISGHRSVSWYQQTPGQGLQFLFEYFSETQRNKGNFPGRFSGRQFSNSRSEMNVSTLELGDSALYLCASSQGQYNTEAFFGQGTRLTVV.

CDR3 sequence reads: CASSLLTGGEQYF. CDR3 coding DNA: TGTGCCAGCAGCTTACTTACGGGGGGCGAGCAGTACTTC. The rearrangement joins TRBV7-8 to TRBJ2-7; TRBD2 matches at 7 bases. Per the germline V gene, CDR1 is SGHVS and CDR2 is FQNEAQ. The CDR3 is 13 residues long. The trim removed 2 bases at V and 6 bases at J, leaving 4 bases unmatched.

The chain has TRBV4-1 and TRBJ2-1, with D uncertain. V lost 1 base, J lost 3 bases, and 10 bases lay in between. The CDR3 has 15 residues. The germline V gene has CDR1 MGHRA and CDR2 YSYEKL. CDR3 coding DNA: TGCGCCAGCAGCCAAGGACTTGATTTCTACAATGAGCAGTTCTTC. Translated, it gives CASSQGLDFYNEQFF.

This chain connects TRBV11-2 to TRBJ1-2; no definite D call. There are 14 residues in the CDR3. The V and J ends lost 0 bases and 7 bases respectively, with 12 bases between them. Germline CDR1 is SGHAT and CDR2 is FQNNGV. CDR3: CASSLDAGSGGYTF. CDR3 nucleotides: TGTGCCAGCAGCTTAGATGCCGGGTCTGGTGGCTACACCTTC.

Only a few counts were recorded for this clone. The chain is built from TRBV30 and TRBJ2-7; no clear D gene. CDR3 length equals 13 residues. CDR1 and CDR2 from the germline V gene are GTSNPN and SVGIG (reference sequence). CDR3 sequence reads: CVCKEKPAYEQYF. The CDR3 DNA is TGTGTCTGCAAGGAGAAGCCGGCATACGAGCAGTACTTC.

The chain links TRBV7-2 to TRBJ1-5, with D possibly matching TRBD1 (5 bases). CDR1 is SGHTA and CDR2 is FQGNSA in the germline V gene. V lost 4 bases and J 4 bases, leaving 14 bases between the germline ends. The length of the CDR3 is 15 residues. CDR3 DNA: TGTGCCAGCAGCTGGGCGGGGGGTTCAAATCAGCCCCAGCATTTT. Protein product: CASSWAGGSNQPQHF. Based on the CDR3 plus reference TRBV7-2 and TRBJ1-5, the full variable domain is GAGVSQSPSNKVTEKGKDVELRCDPISGHTALYWYRQSLGQGLEFLIYFQGNSAPDKSGLPSDRFSAERTGGSVSTLTIQRTQQEDSAVYLCASSWAGGSNQPQHFGDGTRLSIL.

The chain carries TRBV5-1 and TRBJ2-1; 11 positions match TRBD2. CDR3 length equals 15 residues. The germline V gene encodes CDR1 SGHRS and CDR2 YFSETQ. The V and J ends lost 4 bases and 9 bases, in that order; junction bases with no gene match: 9. This chain's CDR3 is CASSQLAGDQSEQFF. CDR3 nucleotides: TGCGCCAGCAGCCAACTAGCGGGAGATCAATCTGAGCAGTTCTTC.

The chain is built from TRBV7-9 and TRBJ1-5; TRBD1 is a possible D gene (5 bases). There are 13 residues in the CDR3. Looked up from germline, CDR1 is SEHNR and CDR2 is FQNEAQ (reference sequence). The germline V and J ends were trimmed by 5 bases and 4 bases, with 9 bases remaining between them. The CDR3 bases are TGTGCCAGCAGCCCCTCAGGGAATCAGCCCCAGCATTTT. Its translation is CASSPSGNQPQHF.

The rearrangement uses TRBV7-2 and TRBJ2-7, with 10 positions matching TRBD2. There are 16 residues in the CDR3. Looked up from germline, CDR1 is SGHTA and CDR2 is FQGNSA. Trimming took 7 bases from V and 6 from J; bases not matched to a gene: 15. The DNA for the CDR3 is TGTGCCAGCAACCCAGGACCGGGACTAGCGCCACCCGAGCAGTACTTC. It specifies CASNPGPGLAPPEQYF.

With regard to this clone: A read error may account for a junction end that differs from germline. J is TRBJ2-7 and V is TRBV7-7; D unclear. The germline CDR1 and CDR2 sequences are SSHAT and FNYEAQ (reference sequence). This CDR3 region has 13 residues. For the CDR3, the DNA is TGTGCTAGCAGCTCCCATCCGGCCTACGAGCAGTACTTC. Its protein product is CASSSHPAYEQYF.

This clone came up once. One end of the junction fails to match germline, which may point to a read error. The chain uses TRBV27 and TRBJ2-7, with 7 bases that match TRBD1. Germline-derived CDR1 and CDR2 are MNHEY and SMNVEV (reference sequence). The CDR3 contains 15 residues. The CDR3 here is CASRQIWTGSHEQYF. The DNA for the CDR3 is TGTGCCAGCAGGCAAATTTGGACAGGCTCCCACGAGCAGTACTTC.

The chain couples TRBV9 to TRBJ2-2; 10 nucleotides match TRBD2. Trimming took 0 bases from V and 5 from J; bases not matched to a gene: 10. The CDR3 is 18 residues long. Germline loops: CDR1 SGDLS, CDR2 YYNGEE. This chain's CDR3 is CASSVGGSGRALTGELFF. The CDR3 bases are TGTGCCAGCAGCGTAGGTGGAAGCGGGAGGGCCTTGACCGGGGAGCTGTTTTTT.

The chain couples TRBV28 to TRBJ1-5; no clear D. CDR1 MDHEN and CDR2 SYDVKM come from the germline V gene. CDR3 size: 12 residues. Between the trimmed V and J ends, which lost 6 bases and 9 bases, there was a span of 12 bases. The CDR3 spells CASSGILGPQHF. The CDR3 nucleotides are TGTGCCAGCAGCGGGATCCTGGGGCCCCAGCATTTT. Full variable domain (remainder filled in from reference TRBV28 and TRBJ1-5): DVKVTQSSRYLVKRTGEKVFLECVQDMDHENMFWYRQDPGLGLRLIYFSYDVKMKEKGDIPEGYSVSREKKERFSLILESASTNQTSMYLCASSGILGPQHFGDGTRLSIL.

The chain links TRBV20-1 to TRBJ1-2, with D possibly matching TRBD1 (5 bases). Trimming removed 6 bases at V and 8 bases at J, with 13 bases between. The CDR3 is 11 residues long. Germline CDR1 reads DFQATT; CDR2 reads SNEGSKA (reference sequence). In DNA form, the CDR3 reads TGCAGTGCCAACACCAGGACAGGCTACACCTTC. As protein: CSANTRTGYTF.

The chain combines TRBV5-1 with TRBJ2-5, with a possible D match to TRBD2 (6 bases). Gene TRBJ2-7 matches the end of the DNA better, so the J call may be wrong. The CDR3 runs to 13 residues. CDR1 is SGHRS, CDR2 YFSETQ, per germline. The CDR3 region is CASSSGAPYEQYF. The CDR3 DNA reads as TGCGCCAGCAGTTCGGGAGCCCCCTACGAGCAGTACTTC.

V is TRBV6-6 and J is TRBJ2-7, with D perhaps TRBD1 (5 bases). The V gene lost 7 bases and the J gene lost 2 bases, with 18 bases spanning the gap. Germline V gives CDR1 MNHNY, CDR2 SVGAGI (reference sequence). CDR3 length equals 15 residues. The CDR3 DNA is TGTGCCAGCATAGACGGACACACAAAACCCTACGAGCAGTACTTC. Amino acids: CASIDGHTKPYEQYF.

The rearrangement joins TRBV19 to TRBJ2-1, with TRBD1 as a possible D gene (5 bases). The V end was cut by 4 bases, the J end by 0 bases, with 10 bases between. This CDR3 region has 15 residues. CDR1 and CDR2 from the germline V gene are LNHDA and SQIVND (reference sequence). The CDR3 reads CASSTDRVSYNEQFF. The DNA of the CDR3 is TGTGCCAGTAGTACCGACAGAGTCTCCTACAATGAGCAGTTCTTC.

The chain recombines TRBV30 with TRBJ2-5, with D perhaps TRBD2 (7 bases). Per germline, CDR1 GTSNPN and CDR2 SVGIG (reference sequence). This CDR3 region has 14 residues. Trimming removed 0 bases from V and 5 bases from J, with 13 bases in between. Written as DNA, the CDR3 is TGTGCCTGGAGTGTCGAGGGGGGGCTGGAGACCCAGTACTTC. This translates into CAWSVEGGLETQYF.

In this sample, this clone turned up once. The chain links TRBV2 to TRBJ1-1; D perhaps matches TRBD1 (6 bases). Germline loops: CDR1 SNHLY, CDR2 FYNNEI. V was shortened by 8 bases and J by 0 bases, with 13 bases between the two germline ends. This CDR3 has 14 amino acids. The CDR3 DNA sequence: TGTGCCAGCGTGACAGGCACAATGAACACTGAAGCTTTCTTT. Its translation: CASVTGTMNTEAFF. The full variable domain, in which reference TRBV2 and TRBJ1-1 provide the parts outside the CDR3, is EPEVTQTPSHQVTQMGQEVILRCVPISNHLYFYWYRQILGQKVEFLVSFYNNEISEKSEIFDDQFSVERPDGSNFTLKIRSTKLEDSAMYFCASVTGTMNTEAFFGQGTRLTVV.

The rearrangement uses TRBV2 and TRBJ2-1, with TRBD2 matching over 10 bases. The V and J ends lost 6 bases and 3 bases, in that order; junction bases with no gene match: 11. The germline V gene encodes CDR1 SNHLY and CDR2 FYNNEI. The CDR3 sequence is 17 residues long. CDR3 loop: CASSPSSGRVGYNEQFF. CDR3 DNA: TGTGCCAGCAGCCCAAGCAGCGGGAGGGTGGGCTACAATGAGCAGTTCTTC.

The J gene is TRBJ1-2, the V gene TRBV7-8; TRBD1 matches 7 bases. The CDR3 is 14 amino acids. The V gene's germline CDR1 is SGHVS and CDR2 FQNEAQ. The ends lost 4 bases at V and 3 bases at J; junction bases unmatched: 5. CDR3: CASSWGQSYYGYTF. The CDR3 DNA reads TGTGCCAGCAGCTGGGGACAGTCTTACTATGGCTACACCTTC.

This chain connects TRBV7-9 to TRBJ1-1, with D uncertain. The V gene lost 0 bases and the J gene lost 4 bases, with 15 bases spanning the gap. The germline CDR1 and CDR2 sequences are SEHNR and FQNEAQ (reference sequence). The CDR3 consists of 16 residues. The CDR3 here is CASSLASNPPGTEAFF. Written as DNA, the CDR3 is TGTGCCAGCAGCTTAGCGTCAAACCCTCCAGGCACTGAAGCTTTCTTT. Together with reference TRBV7-9 and TRBJ1-1, the CDR3 gives the full variable domain: DTGVSQNPRHKITKRGQNVTFRCDPISEHNRLYWYRQTLGQGPEFLTYFQNEAQLEKSRLLSDRFSAERPKGSFSTLEIQRTEQGDSAMYLCASSLASNPPGTEAFFGQGTRLTVV.

This clone was recorded only once. V gene TRBV5-1 combines with J gene TRBJ2-3; TRBD2 matches 12 bases. The ends lost 4 bases at V and 4 bases at J; junction bases unmatched: 10. The CDR3 sequence is 17 residues long. Germline CDR1 reads SGHRS; CDR2 reads YFSETQ. The CDR3 region has the DNA TGCGCCAGCAGCCGGACTAGCGGGGCGCCGCCTTCAGATACGCAGTATTTT. It translates to CASSRTSGAPPSDTQYF.

This chain links TRBV5-4 with TRBJ1-1, with D unclear. Trimming took 0 bases from V and 3 from J, leaving 15 bases between them. This CDR3 contains 16 residues. Germline V lookup: CDR1 SGHNT, CDR2 YYREEE (reference sequence). Here the CDR3 reads CASSLVSRLADTEAFF. The CDR3 DNA reads as TGTGCCAGCAGCTTGGTCAGCCGCTTAGCGGACACTGAAGCTTTCTTT.

This chain links TRBV6-1 with TRBJ1-1, with 8 bases fitting TRBD1. V gave up 6 bases and J gave up 7 bases; unmatched junction bases: 10. The germline gives CDR1 MNHNS, CDR2 SASEGT. This CDR3 region has 14 residues. The CDR3 is CASSLLQGEVEAFF. The CDR3 nucleotides read TGTGCCAGCAGCCTGTTACAGGGGGAGGTTGAAGCTTTCTTT.

In its sample, this clone was seen a few times. The chain uses TRBV5-1 and TRBJ1-2; D might be TRBD1 (5 bases). The CDR3 runs to 14 residues. The ends were cut back, 4 bases at V and 3 bases at J, with 13 bases in the middle. Germline V gene sequence: CDR1 SGHRS, CDR2 YFSETQ. CDR3 sequence: CASSPAGGDYGYTF. The CDR3 nucleotides are TGCGCCAGCAGCCCCGCCGGAGGGGACTATGGCTACACCTTC.

Details on this clone: The sample holds other DNA sequences that translate to the same CDR3. The chain joins TRBV6-1 to TRBJ1-5; D unclear. Trimming removed 1 base from V and 4 bases from J, with 11 bases in between. This CDR3 spans 15 amino acids. Germline V lookup: CDR1 MNHNS, CDR2 SASEGT. This CDR3 is CASSEDGHSNQPQHF. The CDR3 DNA is TGTGCCAGCAGTGAAGACGGTCATAGTAATCAGCCCCAGCATTTT.

The chain employs TRBV18 and TRBJ1-1; D is unresolved. V gave up 0 bases and J gave up 10 bases, with 9 bases separating them. This CDR3 comprises 12 residues. CDR1 and CDR2 (germline): KGHSH, LQKENI. CDR3 residues: CASSPPSAVAFF. The CDR3 DNA follows: TGTGCCAGCTCACCACCTTCCGCGGTAGCTTTCTTT. Using reference TRBV18 and TRBJ1-1 for the parts outside the CDR3, the full variable domain is NAGVMQNPRHLVRRRGQEARLRCSPMKGHSHVYWYRQLPEEGLKFMVYLQKENIIDESGMPKERFSAEFPKEGPSILRIQQVVRGDSAAYFCASSPPSAVAFFGQGTRLTVV.

CDR3 region: CASRPTGQNTEAFF. The CDR3 region has the DNA TGTGCCAGCAGACCAACTGGACAGAACACTGAAGCTTTCTTT. The gene calls are TRBV28 and TRBJ1-1, with a weak D call TRBD1 (5 bases). The V and J ends lost 6 bases and 1 base respectively, with 12 bases between them. The CDR3 spans 14 residues. The V gene's germline CDR1 is MDHEN and CDR2 SYDVKM.